This T cell receptor beta chain was documented in a study of cytomegalovirus exposure and HLA in healthy donors. Study-level background: The 110 or so validation repertoires used a platform that matched the one used for the 550 to 800 first-cohort repertoires, as a later analysis reported.

Libraries were prepared by immunoSEQ multiplex PCR; TCRdb keeps only in-frame clonotypes and omits some of them. The repertoire has roughly 200,000 clones, more than 75% of them found once; the top ten carry around 7.2%. These donors were members of the roughly 130-subject validation cohort, a group separate from the roughly 670-subject first cohort. About this clone: What it binds is not known.

Study-wide findings and caveats: Rare TCR sequences dominated, though some public TCRs recurred in many donors.

Germline values: CDR1 MNHNS, CDR2 SASEGT. The ends were cut back, 8 bases at V and 4 bases at J, with 15 bases in the middle. The CDR3 totals 14 residues. This TCR came from a man aged 25-45 years in good health and CMV-seropositive. Sequencing used PBMCs. The chain employs TRBV6-1 and TRBJ1-5; D not certain. The CDR3, as DNA: TGTGCCAGCCATCAGGATCCTAGGAATCAGCCCCAGCATTTT. It is translated as CASHQDPRNQPQHF.